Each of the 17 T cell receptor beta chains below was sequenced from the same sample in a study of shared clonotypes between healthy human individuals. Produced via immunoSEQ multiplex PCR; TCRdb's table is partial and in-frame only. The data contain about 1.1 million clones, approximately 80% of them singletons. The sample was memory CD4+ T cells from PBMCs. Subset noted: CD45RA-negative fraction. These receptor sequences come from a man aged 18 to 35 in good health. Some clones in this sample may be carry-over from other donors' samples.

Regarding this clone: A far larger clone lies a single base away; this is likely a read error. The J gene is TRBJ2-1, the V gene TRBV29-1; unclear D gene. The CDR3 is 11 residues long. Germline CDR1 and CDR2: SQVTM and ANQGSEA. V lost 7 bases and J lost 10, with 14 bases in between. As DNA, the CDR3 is TGCAGCGCGTCTAGGTCCGGGGAGCAGTTCTTC. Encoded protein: CSASRSGEQFF.

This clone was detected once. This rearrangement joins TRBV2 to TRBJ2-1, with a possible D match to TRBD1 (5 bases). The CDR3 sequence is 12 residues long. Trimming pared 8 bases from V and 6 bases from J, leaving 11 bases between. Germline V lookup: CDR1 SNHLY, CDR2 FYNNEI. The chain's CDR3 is CASGRQGNEQFF. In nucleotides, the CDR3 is TGTGCCAGCGGTCGGCAGGGCAATGAGCAGTTCTTC.

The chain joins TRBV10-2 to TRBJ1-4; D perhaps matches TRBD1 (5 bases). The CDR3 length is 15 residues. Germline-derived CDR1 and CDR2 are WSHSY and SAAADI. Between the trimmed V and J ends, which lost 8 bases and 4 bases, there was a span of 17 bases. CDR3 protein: CASAENPGVNEKLFF. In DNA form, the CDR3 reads TGCGCCAGCGCTGAGAATCCGGGGGTTAATGAAAAACTGTTTTTT.

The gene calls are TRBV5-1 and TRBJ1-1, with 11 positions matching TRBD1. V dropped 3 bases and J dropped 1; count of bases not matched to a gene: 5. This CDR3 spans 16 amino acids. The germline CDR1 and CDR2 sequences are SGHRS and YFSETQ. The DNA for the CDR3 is TGCGCCAGCAGCTCAAGGACAGGGGGCTCGAACACTGAAGCTTTCTTT. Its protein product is CASSSRTGGSNTEAFF.

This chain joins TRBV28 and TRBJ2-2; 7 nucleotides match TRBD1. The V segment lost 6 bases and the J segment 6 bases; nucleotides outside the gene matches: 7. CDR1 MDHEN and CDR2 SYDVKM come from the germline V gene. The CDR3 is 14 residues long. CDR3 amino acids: CASRLTGFPGELFF. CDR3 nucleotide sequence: TGTGCCAGCAGGTTGACAGGGTTCCCCGGGGAGCTGTTTTTT.

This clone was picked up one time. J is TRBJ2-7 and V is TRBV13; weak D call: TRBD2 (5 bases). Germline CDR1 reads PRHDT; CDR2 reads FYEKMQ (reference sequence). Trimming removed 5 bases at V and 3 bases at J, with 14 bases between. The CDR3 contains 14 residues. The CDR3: CASSPVGRVYEQYF. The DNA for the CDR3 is TGTGCCAGCAGCCCCGTCGGGCGGGTCTACGAGCAGTACTTC.

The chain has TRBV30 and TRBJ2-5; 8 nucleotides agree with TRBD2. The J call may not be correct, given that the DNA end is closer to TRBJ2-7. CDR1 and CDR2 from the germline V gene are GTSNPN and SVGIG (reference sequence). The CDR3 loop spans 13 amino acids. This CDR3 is CAWRTGGPYEQYF. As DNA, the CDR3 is TGTGCCTGGAGAACGGGAGGGCCTTACGAGCAGTACTTC.

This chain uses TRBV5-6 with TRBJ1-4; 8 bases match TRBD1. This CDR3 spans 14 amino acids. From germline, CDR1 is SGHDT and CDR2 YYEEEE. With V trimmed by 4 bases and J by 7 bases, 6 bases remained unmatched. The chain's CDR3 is CASSPQGEGEKLFF. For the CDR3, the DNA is TGTGCCAGCAGCCCACAGGGGGAGGGTGAAAAACTGTTTTTT.

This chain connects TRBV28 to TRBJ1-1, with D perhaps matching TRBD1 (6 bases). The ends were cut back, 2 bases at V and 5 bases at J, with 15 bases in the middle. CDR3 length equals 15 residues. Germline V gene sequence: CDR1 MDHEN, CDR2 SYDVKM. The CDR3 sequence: CASSLQAQGTTEAFF. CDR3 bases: TGTGCCAGCAGTTTACAGGCGCAGGGGACAACTGAAGCTTTCTTT.

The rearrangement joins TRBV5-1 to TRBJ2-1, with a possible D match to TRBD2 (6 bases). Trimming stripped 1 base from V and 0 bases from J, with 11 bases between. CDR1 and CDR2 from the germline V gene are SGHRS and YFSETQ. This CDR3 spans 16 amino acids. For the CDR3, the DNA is TGCGCCAGCAGCTTGATCCCCGGGGGCTCCTACAATGAGCAGTTCTTC. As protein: CASSLIPGGSYNEQFF.

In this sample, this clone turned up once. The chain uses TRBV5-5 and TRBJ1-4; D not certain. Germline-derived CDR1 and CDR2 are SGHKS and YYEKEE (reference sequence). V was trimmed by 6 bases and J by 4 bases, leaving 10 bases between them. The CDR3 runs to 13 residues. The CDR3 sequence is CASNRAVNEKLFF. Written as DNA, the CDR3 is TGTGCCAGCAACCGGGCCGTTAATGAAAAACTGTTTTTT.

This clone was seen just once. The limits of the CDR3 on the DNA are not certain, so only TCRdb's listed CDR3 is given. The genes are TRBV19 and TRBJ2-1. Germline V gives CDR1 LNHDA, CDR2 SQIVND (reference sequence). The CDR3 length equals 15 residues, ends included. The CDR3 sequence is CASSSSGRSYNEQFF.

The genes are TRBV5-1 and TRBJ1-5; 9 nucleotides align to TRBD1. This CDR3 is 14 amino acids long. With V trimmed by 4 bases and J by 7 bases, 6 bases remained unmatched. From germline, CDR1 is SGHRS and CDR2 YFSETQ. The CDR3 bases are TGCGCCAGCAGCGCAACAGGGGGCGGGCAGCCCCAGCATTTT. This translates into CASSATGGGQPQHF.

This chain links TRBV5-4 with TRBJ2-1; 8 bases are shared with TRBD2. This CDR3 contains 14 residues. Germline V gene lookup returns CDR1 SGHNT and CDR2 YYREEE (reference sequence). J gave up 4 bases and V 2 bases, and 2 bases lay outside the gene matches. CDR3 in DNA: TGTGCCAGCAGCTTAGCGGGAGTGTACAATGAGCAGTTCTTC. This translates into CASSLAGVYNEQFF. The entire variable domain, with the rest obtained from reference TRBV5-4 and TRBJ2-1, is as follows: ETGVTQSPTHLIKTRGQQVTLRCSSQSGHNTVSWYQQALGQGPQFIFQYYREEENGRGNFPPRFSGLQFPNYSSELNVNALELDDSALYLCASSLAGVYNEQFFGPGTRLTVL.

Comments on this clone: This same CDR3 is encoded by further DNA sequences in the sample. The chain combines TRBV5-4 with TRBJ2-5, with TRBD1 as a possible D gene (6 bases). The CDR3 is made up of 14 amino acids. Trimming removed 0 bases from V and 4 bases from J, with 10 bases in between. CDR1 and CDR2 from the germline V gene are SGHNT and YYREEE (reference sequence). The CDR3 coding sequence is TGTGCCAGCAGCTTGGGCAGGGGCGGAGAGACCCAGTACTTC. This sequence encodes CASSLGRGGETQYF.

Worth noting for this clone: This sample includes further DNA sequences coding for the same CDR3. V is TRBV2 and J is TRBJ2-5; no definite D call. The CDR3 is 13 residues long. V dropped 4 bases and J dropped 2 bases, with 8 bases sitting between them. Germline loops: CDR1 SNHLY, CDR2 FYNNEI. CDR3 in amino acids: CASSGTAQETQYF. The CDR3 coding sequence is TGTGCCAGCAGTGGGACGGCGCAAGAGACCCAGTACTTC. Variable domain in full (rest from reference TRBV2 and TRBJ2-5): EPEVTQTPSHQVTQMGQEVILRCVPISNHLYFYWYRQILGQKVEFLVSFYNNEISEKSEIFDDQFSVERPDGSNFTLKIRSTKLEDSAMYFCASSGTAQETQYFGPGTRLLVL.

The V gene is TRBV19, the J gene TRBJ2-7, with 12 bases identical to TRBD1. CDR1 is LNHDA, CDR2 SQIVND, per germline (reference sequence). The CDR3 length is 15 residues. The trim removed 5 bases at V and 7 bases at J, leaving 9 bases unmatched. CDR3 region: CASSAPGQGAREQYF. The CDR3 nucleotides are TGTGCCAGTAGTGCCCCGGGACAGGGGGCAAGGGAGCAGTACTTC.